The clone carrying this TCR beta chain is a singleton in its sample. The sample is drawn from a study of blood T cell repertoires in COVID-19. Study as a whole: PBMCs, B-cell-depleted T cells, or T cells provided the cDNA or gDNA that made up the material.

Participant-reported clinical history was the basis for cohort assignment. As handled by the study authors: Researchers report that nucleated cell counts were estimated from reference gene primer amplification. Measured with immunoSEQ multiplex PCR; TCRdb has only the in-frame clones, and not every one. V and J calls and clone size are as listed in that table; D and trimming were resolved from the DNA. The sample shows about 240,000 clones, approximately 83% of them seen only once. V was pared by 5 bases and J by 2 bases, with 12 bases between. There are 14 residues in the CDR3. Germline V gene data show CDR1 as SGHTA and CDR2 as FQGTGA.

The TCR was taken from a woman between 40 and 50 years old who had been exposed to COVID-19. Sequencing was carried out using PBMCs or T cells enriched from blood (not recorded which). V usage is TRBV7-3 and J usage is TRBJ1-2; D perhaps matches TRBD1 (6 bases). The CDR3 DNA reads as TGTGCCAGCAGCCCGGGACAACTGAACTATGGCTACACCTTC. This encodes CASSPGQLNYGYTF.